This T cell receptor (beta chain) comes out of a study of T cell repertoires in cytomegalovirus infection. In the study overall: Based on public TCR beta signatures, there were indications of CMV infection and of a matching HLA type.

The CDR3 contains 16 residues. The V end was cut by 6 bases, the J end by 5 bases, with 20 bases between. CDR1 is LNHDA, CDR2 SQIVND, per germline (reference sequence). General study findings and limits: Clonotypes of TCR beta that were HLA-C-restricted and CMV-specific dominated the ex vivo response. Summed frequency of shared TCR beta families picked out CMV carriers who also had the relevant HLA.

TCRdb used MiXCR to reprocess the reads, holding one entry per CDR3 protein. Found here are about 890,000 distinct CDR3 sequences, about 33% of them singletons; the top ten hold under 15%. On this clonotype: No antigen is known for it.

The sample in question was cultured CD8+ T cells from PBMCs, obtained from culture after CMV antigen stimulation. The receptor comes from a human donor in good health (CMV status not recorded). Some clones in this sample may be carry-over from other donors' samples. This sequence joins TRBV19 and TRBJ2-1; D is uncertain. For the CDR3, the DNA is TGTGCCAGTAGGACCCAAAATTTACACGGACACAATGAGCAGTTCTTC. Protein sequence: CASRTQNLHGHNEQFF.